This TCR beta chain was sequenced during a study of blood T cells in healthy people across ages. Findings of the study overall: The unsorted PBMCs prevented any conclusive comparison of naive versus antigen-experienced cells.

Germline trimming cut 5 bases from V and 5 bases from J; bases unmatched to any gene: 6. Germline assignment: CDR1 SEHNR and CDR2 FQNEAQ (reference sequence). There are 15 residues in the CDR3. In this sample, this clonotype turned up a few times. What it recognizes is unknown. The use of a sample-barcoded 5' primer and a J-beta primer mix characterized a second PCR of roughly 6 to 11 cycles. Through a template-switch adaptor with 12 random nucleotides, each cDNA molecule received a tag. TCRdb redid the calling of the 5' RACE reads with MiXCR, one entry per CDR3 protein. The repertoire holds about 780,000 distinct CDR3 sequences, roughly 25% seen once, with around 3% in the top ten. Aged roughly 6 to 100, donors were systemically healthy Caucasians from Russia. Another study also made use of these data, one on T cells of mothers and their children. Per that study: A few healthy Caucasian mothers, along with their six children, were the donors.

Sequencing was done on a sample of blood. This receptor was identified in a boy under 18 in good health. The chain employs TRBV7-9 and TRBJ2-2, with 9 bases fitting TRBD1. CDR3 coding DNA: TGTGCCAGCAGCGCAGGGACAGGGAGGACCGGGGAGCTGTTTTTT. This codes for CASSAGTGRTGELFF. Using reference TRBV7-9 and TRBJ2-2 for the parts outside the CDR3, the full variable domain is DTGVSQNPRHKITKRGQNVTFRCDPISEHNRLYWYRQTLGQGPEFLTYFQNEAQLEKSRLLSDRFSAERPKGSFSTLEIQRTEQGDSAMYLCASSAGTGRTGELFFGEGSRLTVL.